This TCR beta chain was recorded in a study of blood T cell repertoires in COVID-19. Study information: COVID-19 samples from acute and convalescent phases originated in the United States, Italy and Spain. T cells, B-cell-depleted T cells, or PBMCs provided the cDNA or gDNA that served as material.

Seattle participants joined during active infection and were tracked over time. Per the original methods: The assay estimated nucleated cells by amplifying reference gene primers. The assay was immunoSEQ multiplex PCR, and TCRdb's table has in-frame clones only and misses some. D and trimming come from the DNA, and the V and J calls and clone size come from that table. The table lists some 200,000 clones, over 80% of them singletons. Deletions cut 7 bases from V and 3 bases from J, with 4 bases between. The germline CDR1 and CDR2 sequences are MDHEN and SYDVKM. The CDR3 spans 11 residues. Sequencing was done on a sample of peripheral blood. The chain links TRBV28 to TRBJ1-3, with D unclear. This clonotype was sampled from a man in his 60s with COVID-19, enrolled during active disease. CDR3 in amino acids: CASIFGNTIYF. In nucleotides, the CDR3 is TGTGCCAGCATATTTGGAAACACCATATATTTT.